This T cell receptor beta chain was documented in a study of blood T cells in healthy people across ages. Study information: About one barcoded TCR beta cDNA was captured per two T cells.

Healthy Caucasian individuals from Russia aged about 6 to 90 served as donors. Then a second PCR, running roughly 7 to 12 cycles, was carried out with a sample-barcoded 5' primer and a J-beta primer mix. MiXCR, applied by TCRdb to the 5' RACE reads, yields one record per CDR3 protein. The profile shows approximately 1,000,000 distinct CDR3 sequences, roughly 45% of them singletons. With 4 bases removed from V and 2 bases from J, the gap between germline ends came to 18 bases. The CDR3 spans 16 residues. CDR1 MGHRA and CDR2 YSYEKL come from the germline V gene. Study-wide findings and caveats: PBMC samples, being unsorted, prevented any conclusive comparison of naive and antigen-experienced cells. With age, beta diversity per million T cells declined roughly linearly, significantly by approximately 40.

A word on this clonotype: Its antigen is unknown.

This rearrangement joins TRBV4-1 to TRBJ2-7, with D possibly matching TRBD1 (6 bases). This sequence was found in a woman aged 60-75 years in good health. Sequenced sample: blood. CDR3 DNA: TGCGCCAGCAGCCTTACTCCTGGGGGCCCTACCTACGAGCAGTACTTC. Translation: CASSLTPGGPTYEQYF.